This TCR beta chain was recorded in a study of regulatory T cells in long-lasting Graves disease. For the study at large: Over 5 years of antithyroid drugs with positive TSH receptor antibodies was taken to mean persistent Graves' disease.

The time point was: persistent/refractory GD, antithyroid drugs over 5 years with positive TRAb. RNA extracted from PBMCs served as the sequencing template. American Thyroid Association guidelines defined how Graves' disease was diagnosed. Worth noting for this clonotype: Its cognate antigen is unknown.

With iRepertoire HTBI primers and Arm-PCR of CDR3 regions, TCR beta libraries were built. From the multiplex PCR reads, TCRdb called clonotypes with MiXCR, one entry per CDR3 protein. This sample yields roughly 700,000 distinct CDR3 sequences, of which 25% to 35% are seen a single time; 40% to 55% belongs to the top ten. Study findings and constraints: The study examined only peripheral blood, not thyroid tissue. Persistent Graves' patients showed less TCR diversity than newly diagnosed patients showed.

CDR3 size: 15 residues. The germline gives CDR1 SGHKS, CDR2 YYEKEE (reference sequence). V shed 1 base, J shed 5 bases, and the junction held 6 bases outside the gene matches. This TCR derives from a female donor with Graves disease. V usage is TRBV5-5 and J usage is TRBJ2-5, with 9 bases matching TRBD1. Source: peripheral blood mononuclear cells (PBMCs), taken when the disease was refractory, from a patient treated with antithyroid drugs. CDR3 nucleotide sequence: TGTGCCAGCAGCTTGCCCGACAGGGGGAGGGAGACCCAGTACTTC. Its protein is CASSLPDRGRETQYF.